This T cell receptor (beta chain) was sequenced during a study of T cell repertoires in cytomegalovirus infection. The wider study: Based on public TCR beta signatures, there were indications of CMV infection and of a matching HLA type.

General study results and limits: Cumulated frequencies of public TCR beta families served to identify carriers of CMV plus the relevant HLA. Dominant in the ex vivo response were TCR beta clonotypes restricted by HLA-C and specific for CMV.

Of note for this clonotype: Its target is not known.

TCRdb passed the reads through MiXCR, listing each CDR3 protein once. The sample shows 150,000 to 200,000 distinct CDR3 sequences, over 13% of them seen only once. The CDR3 covers 14 residues. CDR1 MDHEN and CDR2 SYDVKM come from the germline V gene. Germline trimming cut 6 bases from V and 10 bases from J; bases unmatched to any gene: 7. The chain uses TRBV28 and TRBJ1-6, with 9 bases aligning to TRBD1. The sample comprised PBMCs. This receptor was identified in a human donor in good health (CMV status not recorded). Some clones in this sample may be carry-over from other donors' samples. The CDR3 DNA reads as TGTGCCAGCAGGGAGACAGGGGGGAAATCACCCCTCCACTTT. It yields the protein CASRETGGKSPLHF.